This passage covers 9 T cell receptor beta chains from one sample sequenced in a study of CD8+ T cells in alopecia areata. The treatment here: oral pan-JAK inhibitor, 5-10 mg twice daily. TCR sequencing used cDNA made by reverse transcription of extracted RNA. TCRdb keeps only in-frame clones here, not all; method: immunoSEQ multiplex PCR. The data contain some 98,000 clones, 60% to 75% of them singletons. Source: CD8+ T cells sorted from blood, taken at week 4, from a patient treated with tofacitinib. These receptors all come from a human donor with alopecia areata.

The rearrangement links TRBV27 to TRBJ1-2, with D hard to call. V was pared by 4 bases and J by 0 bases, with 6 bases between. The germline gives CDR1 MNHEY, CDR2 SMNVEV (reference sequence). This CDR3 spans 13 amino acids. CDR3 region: CASSSGPNYGYTF. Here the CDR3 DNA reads TGTGCCAGCAGTTCAGGACCTAACTATGGCTACACCTTC.

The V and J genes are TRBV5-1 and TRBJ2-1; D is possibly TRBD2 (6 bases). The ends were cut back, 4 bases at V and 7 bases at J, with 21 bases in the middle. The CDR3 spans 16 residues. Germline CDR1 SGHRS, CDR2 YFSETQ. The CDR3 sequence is CASSTSLAGSGNEQFF. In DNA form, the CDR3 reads TGCGCCAGCAGCACCAGCCTGGCAGGGAGCGGGAATGAGCAGTTCTTC.

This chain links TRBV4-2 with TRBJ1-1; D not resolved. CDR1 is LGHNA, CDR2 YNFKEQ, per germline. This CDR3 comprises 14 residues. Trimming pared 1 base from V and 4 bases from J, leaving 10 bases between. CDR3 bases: TGTGCCAGCAGCCAAGGTCCGGGTCGCACTGAAGCTTTCTTT. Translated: CASSQGPGRTEAFF.

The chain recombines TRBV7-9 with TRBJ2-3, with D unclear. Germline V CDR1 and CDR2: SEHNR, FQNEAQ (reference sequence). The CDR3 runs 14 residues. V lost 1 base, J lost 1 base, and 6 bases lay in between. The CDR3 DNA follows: TGTGCCAGCAGCTTAGAAAGCCGCACAGATACGCAGTATTTT. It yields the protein CASSLESRTDTQYF. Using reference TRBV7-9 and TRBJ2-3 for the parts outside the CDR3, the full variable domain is DTGVSQNPRHKITKRGQNVTFRCDPISEHNRLYWYRQTLGQGPEFLTYFQNEAQLEKSRLLSDRFSAERPKGSFSTLEIQRTEQGDSAMYLCASSLESRTDTQYFGPGTRLTVL.

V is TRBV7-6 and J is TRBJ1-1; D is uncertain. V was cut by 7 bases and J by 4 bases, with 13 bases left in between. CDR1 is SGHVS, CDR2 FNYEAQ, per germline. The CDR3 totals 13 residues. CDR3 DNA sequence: TGTGCCAGCACCGAAGGTGGGAGCACTGAAGCTTTCTTT. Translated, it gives CASTEGGSTEAFF.

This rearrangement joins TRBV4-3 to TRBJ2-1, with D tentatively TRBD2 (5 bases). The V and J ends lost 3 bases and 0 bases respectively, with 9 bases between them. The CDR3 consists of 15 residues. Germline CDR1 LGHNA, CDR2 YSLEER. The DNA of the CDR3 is TGCGCCAGCAGCCACTCTAGCAGCTCCTACAATGAGCAGTTCTTC. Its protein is CASSHSSSSYNEQFF.

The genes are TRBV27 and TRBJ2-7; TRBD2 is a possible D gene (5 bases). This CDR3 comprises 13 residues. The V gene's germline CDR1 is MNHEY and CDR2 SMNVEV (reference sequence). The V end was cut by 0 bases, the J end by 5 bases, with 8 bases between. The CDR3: CASSLSGVHEQYF. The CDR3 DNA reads TGTGCCAGCAGTTTATCGGGAGTACACGAGCAGTACTTC.

CDR3 coding DNA: TGTGCCTGGACGCCGGGTTTCTCCTACGAGCAGTACTTC. Translating it yields CAWTPGFSYEQYF. The rearrangement links TRBV30 to TRBJ2-7; D unclear. Per germline, CDR1 GTSNPN and CDR2 SVGIG (reference sequence). The CDR3 contains 13 residues. Trimming took 4 bases from V and 0 from J, leaving 10 bases between them.

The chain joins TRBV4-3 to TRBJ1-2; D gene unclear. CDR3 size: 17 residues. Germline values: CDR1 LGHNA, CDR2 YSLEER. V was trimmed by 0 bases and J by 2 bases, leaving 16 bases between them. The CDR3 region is CASSQEKTQISNYGYTF. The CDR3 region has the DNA TGCGCCAGCAGCCAAGAGAAGACGCAGATTTCCAACTATGGCTACACCTTC.